This TCR beta chain was documented in a study of CD8+ T cells in alopecia areata. The CDR3 is made up of 14 amino acids. CDR1 is SGHRS and CDR2 is YFSETQ in the germline V gene. Unmatched junction bases numbered 4, after V lost 4 bases and J lost 4 bases. The treatment here: oral pan-JAK inhibitor, 5-10 mg twice daily. Extracted RNA was reverse transcribed, and the resulting cDNA served as sequencing template. Clones were sequenced by immunoSEQ multiplex PCR, and TCRdb holds only the in-frame ones, with some missing. The table lists over 250,000 clones, 60% of them singletons. Material: CD4+ T cells sorted from blood, obtained at roughly week 53, from a patient treated with tofacitinib. The source of this sequence is a human donor with alopecia areata. The chain couples TRBV5-1 to TRBJ2-3, with TRBD1 matching over 9 bases. CDR3 bases: TGCGCCAGCAGCCTGGGGACAGGGCCAGATACGCAGTATTTT. Translated, it gives CASSLGTGPDTQYF.